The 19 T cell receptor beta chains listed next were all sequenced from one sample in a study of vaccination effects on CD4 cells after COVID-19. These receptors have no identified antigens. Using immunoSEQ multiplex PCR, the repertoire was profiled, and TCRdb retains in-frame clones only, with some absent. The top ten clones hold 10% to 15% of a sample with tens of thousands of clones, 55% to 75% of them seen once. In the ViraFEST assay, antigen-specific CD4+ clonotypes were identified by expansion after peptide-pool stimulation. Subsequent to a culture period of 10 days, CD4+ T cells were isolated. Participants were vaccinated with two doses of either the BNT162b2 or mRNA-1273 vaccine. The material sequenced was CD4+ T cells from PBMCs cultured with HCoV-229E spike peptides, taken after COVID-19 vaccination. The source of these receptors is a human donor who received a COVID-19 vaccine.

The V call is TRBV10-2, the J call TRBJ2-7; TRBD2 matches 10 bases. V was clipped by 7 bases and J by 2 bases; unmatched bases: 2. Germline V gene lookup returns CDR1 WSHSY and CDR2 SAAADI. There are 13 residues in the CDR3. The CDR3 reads CASNLAGAYEQYF. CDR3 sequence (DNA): TGCGCCAGCAACCTAGCGGGAGCCTACGAGCAGTACTTC.

As DNA, the CDR3 is TGTGCCTGGAGTTTAGGCGGATATGGCTACACCTTC. As protein: CAWSLGGYGYTF. This chain joins TRBV30 and TRBJ1-2; D unclear. The CDR3 is made up of 12 amino acids. From germline, CDR1 is GTSNPN and CDR2 SVGIG (reference sequence). V was clipped by 2 bases and J by 5 bases, with 9 bases between them.

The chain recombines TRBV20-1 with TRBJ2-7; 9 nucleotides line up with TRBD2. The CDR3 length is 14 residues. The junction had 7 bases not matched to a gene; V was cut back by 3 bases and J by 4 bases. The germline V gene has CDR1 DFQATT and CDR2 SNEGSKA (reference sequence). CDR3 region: CSASRTSVTYEQYF. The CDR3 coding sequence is TGCAGTGCTAGTAGGACTAGCGTTACTTACGAGCAGTACTTC.

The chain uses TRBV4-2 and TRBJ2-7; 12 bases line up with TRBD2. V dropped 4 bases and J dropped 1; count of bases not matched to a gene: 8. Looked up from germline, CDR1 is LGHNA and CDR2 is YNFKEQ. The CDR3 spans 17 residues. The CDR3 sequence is CASSRPTGTSGSYEQYF. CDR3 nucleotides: TGTGCCAGCAGCCGCCCGACCGGGACTAGCGGGTCCTACGAGCAGTACTTC.

Here the CDR3 DNA reads TGTGCCAGCAGCTTGCCGGCAATCGGGTCGGCTTTCTTT. Residues: CASSLPAIGSAFF. The chain is built from TRBV5-4 and TRBJ1-1, with no clear D. Trimming removed 1 base from V and 11 bases from J, with 15 bases in between. CDR1 SGHNT and CDR2 YYREEE come from the germline V gene (reference sequence). The CDR3 has 13 amino acids.

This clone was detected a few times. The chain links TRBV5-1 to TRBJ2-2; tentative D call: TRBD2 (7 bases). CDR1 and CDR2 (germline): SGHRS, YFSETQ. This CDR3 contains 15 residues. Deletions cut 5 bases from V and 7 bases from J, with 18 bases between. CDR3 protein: CASSSGGYRFGELFF. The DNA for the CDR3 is TGCGCCAGCAGTTCGGGGGGCTACCGTTTCGGGGAGCTGTTTTTT. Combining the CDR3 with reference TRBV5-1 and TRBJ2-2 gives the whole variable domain KAGVTQTPRYLIKTRGQQVTLSCSPISGHRSVSWYQQTPGQGLQFLFEYFSETQRNKGNFPGRFSGRQFSNSRSEMNVSTLELGDSALYLCASSSGGYRFGELFFGEGSRLTVL.

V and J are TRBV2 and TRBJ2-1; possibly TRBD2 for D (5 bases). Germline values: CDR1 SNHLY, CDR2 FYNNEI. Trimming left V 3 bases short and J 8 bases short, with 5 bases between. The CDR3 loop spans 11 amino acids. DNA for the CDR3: TGTGCCAGCAGTGAGGACTATGAGCAGTTCTTC. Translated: CASSEDYEQFF.

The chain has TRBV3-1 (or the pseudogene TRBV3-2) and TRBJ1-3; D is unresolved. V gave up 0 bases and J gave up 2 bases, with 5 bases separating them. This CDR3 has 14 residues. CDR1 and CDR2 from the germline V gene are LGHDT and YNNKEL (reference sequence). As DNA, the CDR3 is TGTGCCAGCAGCCAAGAAACAGCTGGAAACACCATATATTTT. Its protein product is CASSQETAGNTIYF.

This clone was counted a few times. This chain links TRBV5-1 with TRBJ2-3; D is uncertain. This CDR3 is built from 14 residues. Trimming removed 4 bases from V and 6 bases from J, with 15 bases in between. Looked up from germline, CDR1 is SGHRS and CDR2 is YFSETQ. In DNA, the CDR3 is TGCGCCAGCAGCCTACGGACCGAGGCGGATACGCAGTATTTT. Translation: CASSLRTEADTQYF.

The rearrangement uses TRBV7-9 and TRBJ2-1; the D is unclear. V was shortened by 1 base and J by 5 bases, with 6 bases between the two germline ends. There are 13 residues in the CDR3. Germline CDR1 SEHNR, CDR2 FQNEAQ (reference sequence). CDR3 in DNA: TGTGCCAGCAGCTTAGTCGTAAACAATGAGCAGTTCTTC. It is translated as CASSLVVNNEQFF.

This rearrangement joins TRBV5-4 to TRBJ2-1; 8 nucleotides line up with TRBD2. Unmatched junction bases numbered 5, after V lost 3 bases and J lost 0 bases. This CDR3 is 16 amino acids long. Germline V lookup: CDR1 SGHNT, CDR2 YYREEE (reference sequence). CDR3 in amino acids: CASSSKRESSYNEQFF. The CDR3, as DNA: TGTGCCAGCAGCTCAAAGCGGGAGAGCTCCTACAATGAGCAGTTCTTC.

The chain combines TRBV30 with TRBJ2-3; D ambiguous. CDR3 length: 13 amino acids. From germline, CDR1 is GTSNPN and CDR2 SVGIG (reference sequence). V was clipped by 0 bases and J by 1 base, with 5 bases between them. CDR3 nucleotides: TGTGCCTGGAGTGTACGCGGCACAGATACGCAGTATTTT. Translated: CAWSVRGTDTQYF. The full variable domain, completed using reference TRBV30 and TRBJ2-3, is SQTIHQWPATLVQPVGSPLSLECTVEGTSNPNLYWYRQAAGRGLQLLFYSVGIGQISSEVPQNLSASRPQDRQFILSSKKLLLSDSGFYLCAWSVRGTDTQYFGPGTRLTVL.

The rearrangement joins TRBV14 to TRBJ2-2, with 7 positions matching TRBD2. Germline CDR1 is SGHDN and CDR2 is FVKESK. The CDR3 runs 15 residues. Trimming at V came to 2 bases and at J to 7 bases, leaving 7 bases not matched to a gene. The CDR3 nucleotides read TGTGCCAGCAGCCAATTGACTAGCAGGATCGGGGAGCTGTTTTTT. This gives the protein CASSQLTSRIGELFF.

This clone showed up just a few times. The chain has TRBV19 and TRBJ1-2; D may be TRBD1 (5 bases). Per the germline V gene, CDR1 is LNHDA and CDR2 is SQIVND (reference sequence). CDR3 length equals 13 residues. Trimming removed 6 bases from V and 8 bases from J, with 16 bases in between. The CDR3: CASSNRPLEGYTF. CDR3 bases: TGTGCCAGTAGCAACAGGCCTCTTGAGGGCTACACCTTC.

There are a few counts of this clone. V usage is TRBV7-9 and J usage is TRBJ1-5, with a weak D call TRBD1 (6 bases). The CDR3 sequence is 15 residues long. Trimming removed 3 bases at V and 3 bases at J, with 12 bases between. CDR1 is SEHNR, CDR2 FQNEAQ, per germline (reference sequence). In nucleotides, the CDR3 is TGTGCCAGCAGCTTTCAGGACAGTCTCAATCAGCCCCAGCATTTT. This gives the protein CASSFQDSLNQPQHF.

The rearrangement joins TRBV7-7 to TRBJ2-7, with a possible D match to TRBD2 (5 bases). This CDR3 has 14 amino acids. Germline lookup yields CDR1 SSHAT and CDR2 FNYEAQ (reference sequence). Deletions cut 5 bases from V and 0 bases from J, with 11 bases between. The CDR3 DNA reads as TGTGCCAGCAGCGTCACTAGTTCCTCCTACGAGCAGTACTTC. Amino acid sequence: CASSVTSSSYEQYF.

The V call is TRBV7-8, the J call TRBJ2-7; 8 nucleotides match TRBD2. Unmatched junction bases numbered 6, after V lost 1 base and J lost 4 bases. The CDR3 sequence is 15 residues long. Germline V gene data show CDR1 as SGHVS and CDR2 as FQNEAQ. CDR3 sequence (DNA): TGTGCCAGCAGCTTAGTGGGACTAGAGAGGTACGAGCAGTACTTC. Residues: CASSLVGLERYEQYF.

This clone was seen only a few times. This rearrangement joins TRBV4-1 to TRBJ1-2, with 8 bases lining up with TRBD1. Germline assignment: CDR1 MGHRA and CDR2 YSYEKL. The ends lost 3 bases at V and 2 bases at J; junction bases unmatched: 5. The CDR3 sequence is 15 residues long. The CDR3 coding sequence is TGCGCCAGCAGCCACACGACAGGGGAGAACTATGGCTACACCTTC. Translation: CASSHTTGENYGYTF.

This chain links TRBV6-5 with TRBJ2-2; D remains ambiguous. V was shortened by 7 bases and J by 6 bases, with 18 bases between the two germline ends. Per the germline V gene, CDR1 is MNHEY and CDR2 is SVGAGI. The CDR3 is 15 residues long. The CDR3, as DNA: TGTGCCAGCAAAACCCCACTGGGTTTCGCCGGGGAGCTGTTTTTT. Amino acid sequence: CASKTPLGFAGELFF.